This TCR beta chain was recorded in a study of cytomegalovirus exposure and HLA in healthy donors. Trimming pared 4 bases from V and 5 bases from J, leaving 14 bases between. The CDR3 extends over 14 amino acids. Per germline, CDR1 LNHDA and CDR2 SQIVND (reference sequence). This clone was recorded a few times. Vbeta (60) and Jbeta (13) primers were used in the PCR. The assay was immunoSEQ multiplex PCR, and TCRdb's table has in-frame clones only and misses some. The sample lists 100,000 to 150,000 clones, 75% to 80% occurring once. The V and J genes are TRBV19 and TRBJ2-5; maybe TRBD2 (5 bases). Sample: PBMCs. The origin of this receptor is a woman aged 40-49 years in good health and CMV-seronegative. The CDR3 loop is CASSRPGFWETQYF. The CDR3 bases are TGTGCCAGTAGTAGGCCGGGATTTTGGGAGACCCAGTACTTC.